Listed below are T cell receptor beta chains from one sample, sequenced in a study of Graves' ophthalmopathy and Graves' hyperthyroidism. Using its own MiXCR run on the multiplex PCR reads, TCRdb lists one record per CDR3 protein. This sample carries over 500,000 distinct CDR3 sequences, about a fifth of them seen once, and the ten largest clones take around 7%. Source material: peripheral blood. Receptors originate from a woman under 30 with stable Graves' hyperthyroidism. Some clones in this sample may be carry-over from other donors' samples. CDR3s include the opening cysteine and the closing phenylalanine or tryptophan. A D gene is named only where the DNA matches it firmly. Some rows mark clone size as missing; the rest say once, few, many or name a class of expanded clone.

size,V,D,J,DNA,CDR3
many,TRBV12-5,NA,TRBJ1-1,TGTGCTAGTGGACACGGGTTCCTTAAGACTGAAGCTTTCTTT,CASGHGFLKTEAFF
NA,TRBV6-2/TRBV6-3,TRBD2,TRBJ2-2,TGTGCCAGCACCCGAAGGGCGGGGGACCCATCTCCGAACACCGGGGAGCTGTTTTTT,CASTRRAGDPSPNTGELFF
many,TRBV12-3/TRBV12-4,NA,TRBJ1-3,TGTGCCAGCACCAATTTAGTGTCACCCTCTGGAAACACCATATATTTT,CASTNLVSPSGNTIYF
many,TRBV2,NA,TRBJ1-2,TGTGCCAGTGACTTTTTCCCACGGATTAACTATGGCTACACCTTC,CASDFFPRINYGYTF
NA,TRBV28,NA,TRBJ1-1,TGTGCCAGCAGTTTATCCACAGGTTCACCCGAAGCTTTCTTT,CASSLSTGSPEAFF
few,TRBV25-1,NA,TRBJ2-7,TGTGCCAGCAGTGAACCCCGGGACTTTTTCTACGAGCAGTACTTC,CASSEPRDFFYEQYF
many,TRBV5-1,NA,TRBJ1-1,TGCGCCAGCAGCTTGGAGGGGACCCCGAACACTGAAGCTTTCTTT,CASSLEGTPNTEAFF
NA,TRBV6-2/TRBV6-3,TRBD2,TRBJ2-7,TGTGCCAGCAGTTACTCGTGGGCATACAGTATCAGCGGGGACGGCTTTGAGCAGTACTTC,CASSYSWAYSISGDGFEQYF
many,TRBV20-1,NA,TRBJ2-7,TGCAGTGCCACACATGACTCATCCTACGAGCAGTACTTC,CSATHDSSYEQYF
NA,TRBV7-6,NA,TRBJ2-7,TGTGCCAGCAGCCCGAGGCGGGGTGGGACCTACGAGCAGTACTTC,CASSPRRGGTYEQYF
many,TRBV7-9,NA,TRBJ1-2,TGTGCCAGCAGCTTAGGAGGGTTTGATGGCTACACCTTC,CASSLGGFDGYTF